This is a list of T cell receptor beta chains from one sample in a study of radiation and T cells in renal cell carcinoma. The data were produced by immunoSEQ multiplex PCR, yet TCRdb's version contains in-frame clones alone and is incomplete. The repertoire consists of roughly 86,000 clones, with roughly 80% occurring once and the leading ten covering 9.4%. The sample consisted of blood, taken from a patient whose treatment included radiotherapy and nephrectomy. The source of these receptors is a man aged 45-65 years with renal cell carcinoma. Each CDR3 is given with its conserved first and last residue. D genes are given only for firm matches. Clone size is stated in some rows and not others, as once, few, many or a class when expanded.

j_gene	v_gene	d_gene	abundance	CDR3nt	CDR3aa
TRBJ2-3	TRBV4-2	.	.	TGTGCCAGCAGCCAAGTGAAGACAGATACGCAGTATTTT	CASSQVKTDTQYF
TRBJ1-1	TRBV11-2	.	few	TGTGCCAGCAGCTTAGCTTACTCAGCTTACACTGAAGCTTTCTTT	CASSLAYSAYTEAFF
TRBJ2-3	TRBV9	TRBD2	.	TGTGCCAGCCATACGGGGGGGACCTACACAGATACGCAGTATTTT	CASHTGGTYTDTQYF
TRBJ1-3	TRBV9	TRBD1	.	TGTGCCAGCAGCGACCGGACAGGGGGCGTTTCTGGAAACACCATATATTTT	CASSDRTGGVSGNTIYF
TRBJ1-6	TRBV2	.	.	TGTGCCAGCTGGGGACCGAGCTCCTATAATTCACCCCTCCACTTT	CASWGPSSYNSPLHF
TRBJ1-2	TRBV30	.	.	TGTGCCTGGAGTGTGTTTAGAGATTACCACCTTAACTATGGCTACACCTTC	CAWSVFRDYHLNYGYTF
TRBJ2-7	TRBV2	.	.	TGTGCCAGTAACCGGGACGCCTCCTACGAGCAGTACTTC	CASNRDASYEQYF
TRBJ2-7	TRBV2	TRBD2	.	TGTGCCAGCAGTGAATTAGGACTAGCCTACGAGCAGTACTTC	CASSELGLAYEQYF
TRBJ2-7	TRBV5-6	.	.	TGTGCCAGCAGCCTACGGGTGTACGAGCAGTACTTC	CASSLRVYEQYF
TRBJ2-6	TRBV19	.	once	TGTGCCAGTAGTCGGGGGTCTGGGGCCAACGTCCTGACTTTC	CASSRGSGANVLTF
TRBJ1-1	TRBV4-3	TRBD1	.	TGCGCCAGCAGCCAAGATTCTCACAGGGGTGCTTTCTTT	CASSQDSHRGAFF
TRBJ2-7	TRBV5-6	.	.	TGTGCCAGCAGACCTGACTACTCCTACGAGCAGTACTTC	CASRPDYSYEQYF
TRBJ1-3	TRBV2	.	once	TGTGCCAGCAGCCCGGACGGGGCCTCTGGAAACACCATATATTTT	CASSPDGASGNTIYF
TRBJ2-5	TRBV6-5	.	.	TGTGCCAGCGGACGTCCTTTAGAGACCCAGTACTTC	CASGRPLETQYF
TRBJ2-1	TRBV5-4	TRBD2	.	TGTGCCAGCAGTCCCCTGGCGGGGGGGCTCTACAATGAGCAGTTCTTC	CASSPLAGGLYNEQFF